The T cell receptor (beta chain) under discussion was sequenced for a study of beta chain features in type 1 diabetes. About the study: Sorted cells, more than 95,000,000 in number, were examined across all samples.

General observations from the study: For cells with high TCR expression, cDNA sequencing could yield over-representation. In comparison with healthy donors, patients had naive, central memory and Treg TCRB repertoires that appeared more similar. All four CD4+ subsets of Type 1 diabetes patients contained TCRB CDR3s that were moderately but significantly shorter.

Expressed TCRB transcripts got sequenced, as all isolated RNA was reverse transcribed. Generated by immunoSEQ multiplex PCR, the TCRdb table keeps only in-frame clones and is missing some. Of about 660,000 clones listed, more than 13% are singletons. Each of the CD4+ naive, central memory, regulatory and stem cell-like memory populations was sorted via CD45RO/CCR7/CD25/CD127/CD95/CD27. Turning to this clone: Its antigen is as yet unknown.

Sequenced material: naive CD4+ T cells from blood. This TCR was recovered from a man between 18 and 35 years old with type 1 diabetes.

The CDR3 sequence is CASSLGGPLAKNIQYF. Here the CDR3 DNA reads TGTGCCAGCAGCTTGGGGGGACCACTAGCCAAAAACATTCAGTACTTC. V is TRBV5-4 and J is TRBJ2-4; D may be TRBD1 or TRBD2 (5 bases each). Germline CDR1 reads SGHNT; CDR2 reads YYREEE (reference sequence). The V end was cut by 0 bases, the J end by 0 bases, with 10 bases between. The CDR3 runs 16 residues.